The 16 T cell receptor beta chains in this list originate from one sample, sequenced in a study of blood T cells in healthy people across ages. The second PCR ran about 7 to 12 cycles with a sample-barcoded 5' primer and J-beta primers. Each CDR3 protein gets one entry after TCRdb re-called the 5' RACE reads with MiXCR. The data contain about 1.5 million distinct CDR3 sequences, 35% to 45% of them singletons. Sequences were obtained from blood. The receptors here all came from a woman aged 18-29 years in good health.

The J gene is TRBJ1-1, the V gene TRBV29-1; D is ambiguous. The CDR3 is 11 residues long. With 5 bases removed from V and 4 bases from J, the gap between germline ends came to 8 bases. Per germline, CDR1 SQVTM and CDR2 ANQGSEA. The CDR3 is CSVPLGTEAFF. As DNA, the CDR3 is TGCAGCGTTCCCCTAGGCACTGAAGCTTTCTTT.

Remarks on this clonotype: A much bigger clone sits one base away, suggesting this may be a read error. This chain joins TRBV11-2 and TRBJ1-4; D unclear. The CDR3 runs to 13 residues. The V and J ends lost 5 bases and 7 bases respectively, with 11 bases between them. Germline-derived CDR1 and CDR2 are SGHAT and FQNNGV. In DNA form, the CDR3 reads TGTGCCAGCAGCGTAGGACTGGCTGAAAAACTGTTTTTT. It codes for CASSVGLAEKLFF.

The chain carries TRBV2 and TRBJ1-2; 7 bases agree with TRBD1. The ends lost 4 bases at V and 1 base at J; junction bases unmatched: 6. The germline CDR1 and CDR2 sequences are SNHLY and FYNNEI. This CDR3 is built from 15 residues. CDR3 sequence reads: CASSGTGRLNYGYTF. Written as DNA, the CDR3 is TGTGCCAGCAGTGGGACAGGACGCCTTAACTATGGCTACACCTTC.

The gene calls are TRBV12-3 or TRBV12-4 and TRBJ2-5; TRBD1 aligns across 8 bases. V lost 8 bases to trimming and J lost 5 bases; unmatched junction nucleotides: 13. CDR3 length: 15 amino acids. DNA of the CDR3: TGTGCCAGCTCCATCCCCCGAGGACAGGGCGAGACCCAGTACTTC. Protein product: CASSIPRGQGETQYF.

V and J are TRBV5-1 and TRBJ2-1, with a tentative D call TRBD2 (5 bases). This CDR3 contains 16 residues. Trimming stripped 2 bases from V and 0 bases from J, with 12 bases between. Germline V lookup: CDR1 SGHRS, CDR2 YFSETQ. The CDR3 DNA reads TGCGCCAGCAGCTTTGTTCCTGGGAGCTCCTACAATGAGCAGTTCTTC. This encodes CASSFVPGSSYNEQFF.

This clonotype has only a few counts. The chain combines TRBV12-3 or TRBV12-4 with TRBJ2-1, with 9 positions matching TRBD2. There are 16 residues in the CDR3. The J segment lost 6 bases and the V segment lost 3 bases, leaving 9 bases of the junction unmatched. The CDR3 region has the DNA TGTGCCAGCAGTTTTCTCCCTAGCGGGGAGGCCAATGAGCAGTTCTTC. Translated: CASSFLPSGEANEQFF.

This chain uses TRBV7-2 with TRBJ2-7, with TRBD1 as a possible D gene (5 bases). Per the germline V gene, CDR1 is SGHTA and CDR2 is FQGNSA. The V end was cut by 3 bases, the J end by 2 bases, with 8 bases between. The CDR3 has 13 amino acids. The CDR3: CASSFLRAYEQYF. In DNA, the CDR3 is TGTGCCAGCAGCTTCCTCAGGGCCTACGAGCAGTACTTC.

The V and J genes are TRBV28 and TRBJ2-7; the D gene is possibly TRBD2 (5 bases). Germline CDR1 reads MDHEN; CDR2 reads SYDVKM. V was trimmed by 9 bases and J by 7 bases, leaving 13 bases between them. There are 11 residues in the CDR3. The CDR3 sequence: CARTTRREQYF. In nucleotides, the CDR3 is TGTGCCAGAACAACTAGGAGGGAGCAGTACTTC.

As regards this clonotype: At one boundary the junction diverges from the germline segment, which might be a read error. The chain links TRBV27 to TRBJ2-3; the D is unclear. The CDR3 consists of 11 residues. Germline CDR1 is MNHEY and CDR2 is SMNVEV (reference sequence). This chain's CDR3 is CASSTTDMQYF. The CDR3 nucleotides read TGTGCCAGCAGTACCACAGATATGCAGTATTTT.

The chain employs TRBV4-2 and TRBJ2-4; D is uncertain. Judging by the DNA end, TRBJ2-7 fits better; the J call may be wrong. Germline V lookup: CDR1 LGHNA, CDR2 YNFKEQ. The CDR3 has 16 amino acids. The CDR3 DNA is TGTGCCAGCAGCCACCCGGGTGGCGGAAAGGCCTACGAGCAGTACTTC. Its translation is CASSHPGGGKAYEQYF.

V is TRBV6-5 and J is TRBJ1-1; D possibly corresponds to TRBD1 (5 bases). The CDR3 length is 12 residues. Germline lookup yields CDR1 MNHEY and CDR2 SVGAGI. V lost 7 bases to trimming and J lost 12 bases, with 18 bases between them. CDR3 sequence (DNA): TGTGCCAGCACTTCGGGGGATAGGACGACTTTCTTT. Translating it yields CASTSGDRTTFF.

This clonotype was found a few times. The chain joins TRBV6-5 to TRBJ2-7, with D unresolved. The length of the CDR3 is 16 residues. CDR1 and CDR2 from the germline V gene are MNHEY and SVGAGI. V was trimmed by 5 bases and J by 2 bases, leaving 19 bases between them. The CDR3 coding sequence is TGTGCCAGCAGTCTCCGAGGTGGACGCGGCACCTACGAGCAGTACTTC. Its protein is CASSLRGGRGTYEQYF.

This clonotype has a handful of counts. V and J are TRBV6-2 or TRBV6-3 and TRBJ1-1, with a tentative D call TRBD1 (5 bases). Germline CDR1 MNHEY, CDR2 SVGEGT. The V end was cut by 6 bases, the J end by 4 bases, with 12 bases between. The CDR3 totals 13 residues. CDR3 nucleotides: TGTGCCAGCAGGGCAGGGAGAGGCACTGAAGCTTTCTTT. It specifies CASRAGRGTEAFF.

The rearrangement uses TRBV4-1 and TRBJ2-7, with a weak D call TRBD1 (5 bases). This CDR3 has 13 residues. Germline CDR1 MGHRA, CDR2 YSYEKL. V was shortened by 1 base and J by 6 bases, with 10 bases between the two germline ends. CDR3 sequence (DNA): TGCGCCAGCAGCCAAGTTTTAACAGGCGAGCAGTACTTC. Translation: CASSQVLTGEQYF.

The V gene is TRBV4-3, the J gene TRBJ1-4; D is unclear. Germline-derived CDR1 and CDR2 are LGHNA and YSLEER. The V gene lost 7 bases and the J gene lost 0 bases, with 12 bases spanning the gap. The CDR3 extends over 15 amino acids. In DNA form, the CDR3 reads TGCGCCAGCAAACCGCAGATTGCAACTAATGAAAAACTGTTTTTT. Protein: CASKPQIATNEKLFF.

J is TRBJ2-3 and V is TRBV12-3 or TRBV12-4; no clear D. The CDR3 totals 13 residues. V lost 7 bases and J lost 3, with 11 bases in between. The CDR3 DNA follows: TGTGCCAGCACCCCCTCGGGTACAGATACGCAGTATTTT. Translating it yields CASTPSGTDTQYF.